The 18 T cell receptor beta chains presented below share a single source sample, sequenced in a study of metastatic and nonmetastatic thyroid tumors. TCRdb re-analyzed the PCR reads through MiXCR. Of 100,000 or so clones listed, about 15% are singletons. Among the patients, none had received any treatment before thyroid surgery. Sequenced sample: blood. The receptors were gathered from a female donor with papillary thyroid cancer or a benign thyroid nodule (not recorded which). Some clones in this sample may be carry-over from other donors' samples.

This clone came up many times. This sequence joins TRBV18 and TRBJ1-1; 7 nucleotides line up with TRBD1. CDR1 KGHSH and CDR2 LQKENI come from the germline V gene. This CDR3 is built from 12 residues. Trimming removed 4 bases from V and 11 bases from J; junction bases left unmatched: 7. The CDR3 DNA reads as TGTGCCAGCTCACAGAATGACAGGGAGGCTTTCTTT. It is translated as CASSQNDREAFF.

This clone was detected many times. The chain links TRBV6-2 or TRBV6-3 to TRBJ1-2, with TRBD1 matching over 7 bases. In germline, CDR1 is MNHEY, CDR2 SVGEGT. V lost 6 bases and J lost 8; bases outside the gene matches: 12. The CDR3 sequence is 14 residues long. Here the CDR3 DNA reads TGTGCCAGCAGCTACCGGCCAGGGGGTTCGGGCTACACCTTC. This codes for CASSYRPGGSGYTF.

There are many counts of this clone. This chain links TRBV6-4 with TRBJ1-1, with a possible D match to TRBD1 (5 bases). Germline V CDR1 and CDR2: MRHNA, SNTAGT. This CDR3 contains 14 residues. The V end lost 2 bases, the J end lost 4 bases, and 11 bases lay between the germline ends. Written as DNA, the CDR3 is TGTGCCAGCAGTGACGGGGGGGAAGGCACTGAAGCTTTCTTT. Encoded protein: CASSDGGEGTEAFF.

In its sample, this clone was seen many times. An end of the junction differs from the germline gene, which may be a read error. The chain is built from TRBV7-8 and TRBJ1-2; TRBD1 might be the D (6 bases). This CDR3 comprises 15 residues. CDR1 is SGHVS, CDR2 FQNEAQ, per germline. CDR3 in DNA: TGTGCCAGCAGCATAGCCTCGGGGGCGCGAGATGGCTACACCTTC. Translated, it gives CASSIASGARDGYTF.

This clone showed up many times. In the same sample, other DNA sequences code for this CDR3. The chain carries TRBV6-1 and TRBJ1-5; 7 bases are a match to TRBD1. The trim removed 6 bases at V and 5 bases at J, leaving 10 bases unmatched. From germline, CDR1 is MNHNS and CDR2 SASEGT. The CDR3 extends over 15 amino acids. DNA of the CDR3: TGTGCCAGCAGAGACAGGGCCTCCCCGTATCAGCCCCAGCATTTT. It specifies CASRDRASPYQPQHF.

In its sample, this clone was seen a few times. A much more abundant neighbour one base away suggests this may be a read error. The rearrangement links TRBV5-1 to TRBJ2-1; possibly TRBD1 for D (5 bases). Germline V gives CDR1 SGHRS, CDR2 YFSETQ. The CDR3 spans 18 residues. V was trimmed by 4 bases and J by 0 bases, leaving 20 bases between them. The CDR3 loop is CASSRPATGPGSYNEQFF. The CDR3 DNA reads as TGCGCCAGCAGCCGCCCCGCAACAGGTCCGGGCTCCTACAATGAGCAGTTCTTC.

This clone showed up many times. This chain links TRBV28 with TRBJ1-5; D not resolved. This CDR3 spans 18 amino acids. Germline CDR1 is MDHEN and CDR2 is SYDVKM. V was pared by 5 bases and J by 5 bases, with 25 bases between. CDR3 loop: CASSPLGEGDIDDQPQHF. The CDR3 DNA reads as TGTGCCAGCAGTCCCCTCGGAGAGGGTGATATTGACGATCAGCCCCAGCATTTT. Full variable domain (missing parts from reference TRBV28 and TRBJ1-5): DVKVTQSSRYLVKRTGEKVFLECVQDMDHENMFWYRQDPGLGLRLIYFSYDVKMKEKGDIPEGYSVSREKKERFSLILESASTNQTSMYLCASSPLGEGDIDDQPQHFGDGTRLSIL.

This clone was picked up a small number of times. This CDR3 is also generated by other DNA sequences in the sample. The DNA for the CDR3 is TGTGCCAGCCGTTCGGACCTAGCTGGAACCACAGATACGCAGTATTTT. Its translation is CASRSDLAGTTDTQYF. This chain joins TRBV28 and TRBJ2-3; a possible D gene is TRBD2 (5 bases). CDR1 MDHEN and CDR2 SYDVKM come from the germline V gene. The CDR3 sequence is 16 residues long. The V and J ends lost 8 bases and 2 bases respectively, with 20 bases between them.

As to this clone: A much larger clone differs from this one at a single base, so this may be a read error. V usage is TRBV9 and J usage is TRBJ1-5, with D hard to call. CDR3 length: 15 amino acids. V lost 0 bases and J lost 3, with 10 bases in between. CDR1 is SGDLS, CDR2 YYNGEE, per germline. The CDR3 nucleotides read TGTGCCAGCAGCGTAGAGGGCGGTCTCAATCAGCCCCAGCATTTT. It encodes CASSVEGGLNQPQHF.

As concerns this clone: A much larger clone differs by one base, so this may be a read error. The chain has TRBV28 and TRBJ2-3; D not certain. Germline-derived CDR1 and CDR2 are MDHEN and SYDVKM. This CDR3 spans 12 amino acids. As DNA, the CDR3 is TGTGCCAGCAGTTTGGGTTCGGATACGCATTATTTT. It yields the protein CASSLGSDTHYF.

In its sample, this clone was seen many times. The junction does not match germline at one end; this may be a read error. The CDR3 region is CASSYTDSSYERYF. CDR3 nucleotide sequence: TGTGCCAGCAGTTATACTGATAGCTCCTACGAGCGGTACTTC. This sequence joins TRBV6-6 and TRBJ2-7; D is ambiguous. CDR3 length: 14 residues. Germline CDR1 reads MNHNY; CDR2 reads SVGAGI (reference sequence).

Remarks on this clone: This may be a read error, as it is one base from a much larger clone. The chain joins TRBV20-1 to TRBJ1-1, with 7 bases that match TRBD1. V shed 7 bases, J shed 4 bases, and the junction held 12 bases outside the gene matches. This CDR3 has 14 amino acids. CDR1 and CDR2 (germline): DFQATT, SNEGSKA (reference sequence). In DNA form, the CDR3 reads TGCAGTGGCGACAGGGAGGTTTGGGGCACTGAAGCTTTCTTT. It codes for CSGDREVWGTEAFF.

This clone was observed many times. The rearrangement links TRBV24-1 to TRBJ1-1, with D possibly matching TRBD1 (5 bases). The V gene's germline CDR1 is KGHDR and CDR2 SFDVKD. V shed 4 bases and J shed 4 bases, with 9 bases lying between them. The CDR3 totals 13 residues. This chain's CDR3 is CATSDRGVTEAFF. In DNA, the CDR3 is TGTGCCACCAGTGACCGGGGGGTCACTGAAGCTTTCTTT.

This clone was recorded at least ten times. The gene calls are TRBV19 and TRBJ1-4; D gene ambiguous. V was shortened by 5 bases and J by 0 bases, with 10 bases between the two germline ends. Germline V lookup: CDR1 LNHDA, CDR2 SQIVND (reference sequence). This CDR3 spans 15 amino acids. This CDR3 reads CASSPTHSTNEKLFF. In DNA, the CDR3 is TGTGCCAGTAGTCCCACCCATTCAACTAATGAAAAACTGTTTTTT.

This clone was counted many times. This chain joins TRBV9 and TRBJ2-2; 8 positions agree with TRBD1. The V gene's germline CDR1 is SGDLS and CDR2 YYNGEE. V dropped 2 bases and J dropped 1; count of bases not matched to a gene: 4. This CDR3 contains 16 residues. CDR3 in amino acids: CASSVSGTGNTGELFF. The CDR3 DNA follows: TGTGCCAGCAGCGTCTCCGGGACAGGGAACACCGGGGAGCTGTTTTTT.

This clone occurred many times. The V gene is TRBV20-1, the J gene TRBJ1-4; D remains ambiguous. The CDR3 is made up of 13 amino acids. Germline CDR1 and CDR2: DFQATT and SNEGSKA (reference sequence). The germline V and J ends were trimmed by 6 bases and 0 bases, with 8 bases remaining between them. The CDR3 protein is CSAKAATNEKLFF. The CDR3 DNA reads TGCAGTGCCAAAGCCGCAACTAATGAAAAACTGTTTTTT.

This clone was detected many times. The chain couples TRBV10-1 to TRBJ1-1; a weak D match, TRBD1 (5 bases). The CDR3 totals 15 residues. The germline V gene has CDR1 WNHNN and CDR2 SYGVQD (reference sequence). Trimming removed 2 bases from V and 1 base from J, with 11 bases in between. The CDR3 DNA sequence: TGCGCCAGCAGTGAGAAGCAGGGCGGGAACACTGAAGCTTTCTTT. It encodes CASSEKQGGNTEAFF.

This clone was seen at least ten times. The chain carries TRBV27 and TRBJ1-1, with D perhaps TRBD1 (5 bases). CDR1 and CDR2 from the germline V gene are MNHEY and SMNVEV (reference sequence). V lost 6 bases and J lost 1, with 15 bases in between. CDR3 length equals 15 residues. CDR3 nucleotide sequence: TGTGCCAGCAGCGCCTCAGGGAAGGAGAACACTGAAGCTTTCTTT. This sequence encodes CASSASGKENTEAFF.